This note documents a single T cell receptor beta chain sequence. Its antigen is undetermined. Germline V lookup: CDR1 MGHRA, CDR2 YSYEKL. This CDR3 contains 18 residues. The V end lost 3 bases, the J end lost 4 bases, and 22 bases lay between the germline ends. TCRdb's table, derived via immunoSEQ multiplex PCR, lists solely in-frame clones and lacks some. This sample has 400,000 to 450,000 clones, with over 80% found just once. This entry belongs to a study of Ad26.COV2.S vaccination and SARS-CoV-2 variants. Across the whole study: Each vaccinee took Ad26.COV2.S intramuscularly, once or twice 56 days apart. Broader study findings: Similar non-spike TCR breadth was seen in vaccine and placebo recipients. TCR breadth and depth estimates may have understated total T cell responses.

Treatment indicated: some 20 received Ad26.COV2.S at low or high dose, single or two shots; about 5 received placebo; per-sample allocation not given. The samples were gathered on day 63 after the first injection of vaccine or placebo. The rearrangement uses TRBV4-1 and TRBJ2-1; D not resolved. Sample: peripheral blood, taken in a trial of Ad26.COV2.S vaccine versus placebo. The source is a person aged 18 to 59 who received the Ad26.COV2.S COVID-19 vaccine or a placebo. As DNA, the CDR3 is TGCGCCAGCAGCCATCCGGTGTCGGCCCACCCCCCTTACAATGAGCAGTTCTTC. Translated: CASSHPVSAHPPYNEQFF.